This T cell receptor (beta chain) was captured by sequencing in a study of shared clonotypes between healthy human individuals. Unmatched junction bases numbered 3, after V lost 8 bases and J lost 0 bases. CDR3 size: 13 residues. Per germline, CDR1 SEHNR and CDR2 FQNEAQ (reference sequence). Researchers ran the assay at a deep level. Genomic DNA per cell subset filled all wells of several immunoSEQ plates. Clones were sequenced by immunoSEQ multiplex PCR, and TCRdb holds only the in-frame ones, with some missing. Of a few million clones in the sample, more than 90% were seen once. CD4+ cells were split into CD45RA+ naive and CD45RA-negative memory subsets.

This sequence joins TRBV7-9 and TRBJ2-7; 8 bases agree with TRBD2. The sequence came from a man aged 18-30 years in good health. What was sequenced was naive CD4+ T cells sorted from blood. Described subset: CD45RA+ positively selected. CDR3 in amino acids: CASRTSGSYEQYF. The CDR3 DNA sequence: TGTGCCAGCCGTACTAGCGGCTCCTACGAGCAGTACTTC.